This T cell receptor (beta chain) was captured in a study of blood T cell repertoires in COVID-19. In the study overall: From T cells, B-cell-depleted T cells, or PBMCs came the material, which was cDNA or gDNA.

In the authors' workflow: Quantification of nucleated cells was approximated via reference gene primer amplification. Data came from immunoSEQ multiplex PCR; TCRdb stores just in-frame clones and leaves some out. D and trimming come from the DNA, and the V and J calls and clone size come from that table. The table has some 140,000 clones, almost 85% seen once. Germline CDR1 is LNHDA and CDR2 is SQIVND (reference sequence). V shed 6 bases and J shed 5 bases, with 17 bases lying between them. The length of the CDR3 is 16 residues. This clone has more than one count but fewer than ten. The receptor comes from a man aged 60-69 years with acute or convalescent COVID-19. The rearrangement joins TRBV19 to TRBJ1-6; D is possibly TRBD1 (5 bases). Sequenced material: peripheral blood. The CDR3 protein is CASRLGPGDDNSPLHF. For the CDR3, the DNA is TGTGCCAGTAGGTTGGGGCCAGGCGATGATAATTCACCCCTCCACTTT.